The next 18 T cell receptor beta chains were all read from a single sample in a study of blood T cell repertoires in COVID-19. Sequencing was performed with immunoSEQ multiplex PCR; in TCRdb, only in-frame clones are kept and a portion is missing. The sample shows under 140,000 clones, more than 75% of them seen only once. Sequencing was done on a sample of peripheral blood. The receptors stem from a woman aged 50 to 65 with acute or convalescent COVID-19.

V is TRBV5-1 and J is TRBJ1-4; 8 nucleotides align to TRBD1. The ends lost 7 bases at V and 9 bases at J; junction bases unmatched: 11. The CDR3 sequence is 14 residues long. In germline, CDR1 is SGHRS, CDR2 YFSETQ. Here the CDR3 DNA reads TGCGCCAGCGGCCTGACAGGGGCCGGTCAAAAACTGTTTTTT. It encodes CASGLTGAGQKLFF.

This chain's CDR3 is CASQERAQYNEQFF. The CDR3 DNA is TGTGCCAGCCAGGAGAGGGCGCAATACAATGAGCAGTTCTTC. The chain is built from TRBV7-2 and TRBJ2-1; maybe TRBD2 (5 bases). Trimming cost V 8 bases and J 4 bases, with 15 bases left between them. Germline CDR1 and CDR2: SGHTA and FQGNSA. This CDR3 has 14 amino acids.

This chain joins TRBV11-2 and TRBJ2-7; 10 bases fit TRBD2. This CDR3 has 15 residues. The germline V gene encodes CDR1 SGHAT and CDR2 FQNNGV. V lost 3 bases to trimming and J lost 2 bases; unmatched junction nucleotides: 4. CDR3 sequence: CASSFSGRPPYEQYF. CDR3 DNA sequence: TGTGCCAGCAGCTTTAGCGGGAGGCCACCCTACGAGCAGTACTTC. The entire variable domain, with the rest obtained from reference TRBV11-2 and TRBJ2-7, is as follows: EAGVAQSPRYKIIEKRQSVAFWCNPISGHATLYWYQQILGQGPKLLIQFQNNGVVDDSQLPKDRFSAERLKGVDSTLKIQPAKLEDSAVYLCASSFSGRPPYEQYFGPGTRLTVT.

The J gene is TRBJ2-7, the V gene TRBV2; TRBD2 agrees at 7 bases. Germline V gene lookup returns CDR1 SNHLY and CDR2 FYNNEI. Unmatched junction bases numbered 12, after V lost 7 bases and J lost 6 bases. CDR3 length: 14 amino acids. The DNA for the CDR3 is TGTGCCAGCACCCTGCTAGCGGCGAAAAGCGAGCAGTACTTC. As protein: CASTLLAAKSEQYF.

The genes are TRBV28 and TRBJ2-5, with 8 bases aligning to TRBD2. The CDR3 is 15 amino acids. The germline CDR1 and CDR2 sequences are MDHEN and SYDVKM. V was pared by 6 bases and J by 4 bases, with 10 bases of the junction left unmatched. The CDR3 DNA follows: TGTGCCAGCAGCTATCCCGGGGGGGTGGGAGAGACCCAGTACTTC. Encoded protein: CASSYPGGVGETQYF.

This clone was counted once. The chain employs TRBV11-2 and TRBJ1-1; tentatively, D is TRBD1 (5 bases). This CDR3 spans 14 amino acids. Germline V gives CDR1 SGHAT, CDR2 FQNNGV. V lost 2 bases, J lost 6 bases, and 13 bases lay in between. The CDR3 here is CASSLRAGRSEAFF. The CDR3 region has the DNA TGTGCCAGCAGCTTAAGGGCAGGGAGGTCTGAAGCTTTCTTT.

V and J are TRBV7-8 and TRBJ2-1, with D possibly being TRBD2 (5 bases). The germline V gene encodes CDR1 SGHVS and CDR2 FQNEAQ. V was clipped by 5 bases and J by 12 bases, with 14 bases between them. This CDR3 spans 12 amino acids. The CDR3: CASSPDRAAQFF. CDR3 nucleotides: TGTGCCAGCAGCCCCGATCGAGCGGCGCAGTTCTTC.

CDR3 in amino acids: CASSLAYYGYTF. The CDR3 bases are TGTGCCAGCAGTTTGGCCTACTATGGCTACACCTTC. The chain uses TRBV28 and TRBJ1-2; D call uncertain. V was cut by 3 bases and J by 3 bases, with 5 bases left in between. The length of the CDR3 is 12 residues. Germline V gives CDR1 MDHEN, CDR2 SYDVKM.

The rearrangement joins TRBV6-1 to TRBJ2-2; 9 bases map to TRBD1. Looked up from germline, CDR1 is MNHNS and CDR2 is SASEGT. J gave up 4 bases and V 4 bases, and 7 bases lay outside the gene matches. The CDR3 covers 16 residues. The CDR3 spells CASSGRQGVGTGELFF. The CDR3 bases are TGTGCCAGCAGTGGACGACAGGGGGTAGGCACCGGGGAGCTGTTTTTT.

The chain has TRBV12-3 or TRBV12-4 and TRBJ2-5, with D unclear. The V and J ends lost 3 bases and 5 bases respectively, with 4 bases between them. The CDR3 loop spans 11 amino acids. CDR3 region: CASSFMETQYF. The DNA for the CDR3 is TGTGCCAGCAGTTTCATGGAGACCCAGTACTTC.

This rearrangement joins TRBV28 to TRBJ2-6, with D possibly being TRBD1 (6 bases). V shed 6 bases and J shed 1 base, with 10 bases lying between them. Germline values: CDR1 MDHEN, CDR2 SYDVKM. The CDR3 is 15 residues long. In DNA, the CDR3 is TGTGCCAGCAGGAGCCAGGGGTCTGGGGCCAACGTCCTGACTTTC. Amino acids: CASRSQGSGANVLTF.

The rearrangement links TRBV4-2 to TRBJ2-5; 9 bases agree with TRBD2. In germline, CDR1 is LGHNA, CDR2 YNFKEQ. With 1 base clipped from V and 5 bases from J, the junction kept 5 bases outside the gene matches. CDR3 length equals 15 residues. CDR3 loop: CASSQGGTSRETQYF. CDR3 nucleotide sequence: TGTGCCAGCAGCCAAGGCGGGACTAGCAGGGAGACCCAGTACTTC.

The rearrangement uses TRBV21-1 and TRBJ2-3; the DNA was not used to check the table's D call, TRBD1. TRBV21-1 is shown as a pseudogene. The CDR3 is made up of 14 amino acids. In DNA, the CDR3 is TGTGCCAGCAGCAACCAGGGGGACACAGATACGCAGTATTTT. Protein product: CASSNQGDTDTQYF.

This rearrangement joins TRBV27 to TRBJ2-5; 9 bases match TRBD2. J lost 5 bases, V lost 8 bases, and 9 bases had no gene match. The CDR3 extends over 14 amino acids. Germline CDR1 is MNHEY and CDR2 is SMNVEV (reference sequence). Here the CDR3 reads CASHLAGDRETQYF. The CDR3 region has the DNA TGTGCCAGCCACTTAGCGGGAGATCGGGAGACCCAGTACTTC.

The CDR3 coding sequence is TGTGCCACCAGTGGGGCTAGCGTACCCTCCGGGAGCTTGGAGACCCAGTACTTC. It specifies CATSGASVPSGSLETQYF. The chain couples TRBV24-1 to TRBJ2-5; tentatively, D is TRBD2 (6 bases). The V end lost 5 bases, the J end lost 5 bases, and 26 bases lay between the germline ends. The CDR3 sequence is 18 residues long. In germline, CDR1 is KGHDR, CDR2 SFDVKD.

The chain couples TRBV27 to TRBJ1-1; D is perhaps TRBD1 (5 bases). CDR3 length equals 15 residues. V shed 0 bases and J shed 1 base, with 9 bases lying between them. Germline CDR1 MNHEY, CDR2 SMNVEV (reference sequence). The CDR3 reads CASSLSRRGNTEAFF. The DNA of the CDR3 is TGTGCCAGCAGTTTATCGCGGAGGGGGAACACTGAAGCTTTCTTT.

V is TRBV18 and J is TRBJ2-1, with D maybe TRBD2 (6 bases). Trimming cost V 3 bases and J 2 bases, with 8 bases left between them. The length of the CDR3 is 14 residues. Looked up from germline, CDR1 is KGHSH and CDR2 is LQKENI. DNA for the CDR3: TGTGCCAGCTCACCGGCTAGCGCCTACAATGAGCAGTTCTTC. Its protein is CASSPASAYNEQFF.

This clone was seen just once. This sequence joins TRBV19 and TRBJ2-2, with TRBD2 identical over 13 bases. Trimming removed 0 bases from V and 1 base from J; junction bases left unmatched: 2. Germline-derived CDR1 and CDR2 are LNHDA and SQIVND (reference sequence). This CDR3 region has 18 residues. The CDR3 spells CASSIDRLAGGNTGELFF. Written as DNA, the CDR3 is TGTGCCAGTAGTATAGATCGACTAGCGGGAGGGAACACCGGGGAGCTGTTTTTT.